The 16 T cell receptor beta chains in this list originate from one sample, sequenced in a study of siplizumab effects on memory and regulatory T cells. Data came from immunoSEQ multiplex PCR; TCRdb stores just in-frame clones and leaves some out. The sample has 80,000 to 130,000 clones, approximately 91% seen once. Sequences were obtained from CD4+ T cells sorted from blood. Receptors were obtained from a human donor in good health. Some clones in this sample may be carry-over from other donors' samples.

This chain links TRBV28 with TRBJ2-5, with D perhaps TRBD1 (5 bases). The CDR3 extends over 12 amino acids. CDR1 is MDHEN, CDR2 SYDVKM, per germline. Trimming took 8 bases from V and 4 from J, leaving 11 bases between them. The CDR3 DNA reads as TGTGCCAGCCGGAGCCAGGGAGAGACCCAGTACTTC. Protein product: CASRSQGETQYF.

The CDR3 loop reads CASSLRGQNIQFF. CDR3 nucleotides: TGTGCCAGCAGTTTACGCGGACAGAATATACAGTTCTTC. This chain joins TRBV27 and TRBJ2-1, with D possibly being TRBD1 (6 bases). Germline V gene sequence: CDR1 MNHEY, CDR2 SMNVEV (reference sequence). The V and J ends lost 2 bases and 13 bases respectively, with 15 bases between them. This CDR3 spans 13 amino acids.

The chain couples TRBV4-1 to TRBJ1-2; TRBD1 is a possible D gene (5 bases). The CDR3 is 16 residues long. The V gene's germline CDR1 is MGHRA and CDR2 YSYEKL. V lost 1 base, J lost 4 bases, and 16 bases lay in between. In nucleotides, the CDR3 is TGCGCCAGCAGCCAAGCCCCGGGGGGGGGTGGCTATGGCTACACCTTC. It codes for CASSQAPGGGGYGYTF.

The chain has TRBV18 and TRBJ2-1, with D tentatively TRBD1 (5 bases). Germline assignment: CDR1 KGHSH and CDR2 LQKENI. The CDR3 sequence is 14 residues long. V lost 4 bases to trimming and J lost 4 bases, with 11 bases between them. CDR3 loop: CASSRDRQYNEQFF. The CDR3 DNA reads TGTGCCAGCTCACGAGACAGACAATACAATGAGCAGTTCTTC.

The rearrangement links TRBV7-2 to TRBJ2-3; 9 nucleotides agree with TRBD2. V was clipped by 0 bases and J by 2 bases; unmatched bases: 6. Germline V gives CDR1 SGHTA, CDR2 FQGNSA. CDR3 length: 17 residues. The DNA of the CDR3 is TGTGCCAGCAGCTTAGCAAGGCTAGCGGGATACACAGATACGCAGTATTTT. Translation: CASSLARLAGYTDTQYF. Complete variable domain (other parts from reference TRBV7-2 and TRBJ2-3): GAGVSQSPSNKVTEKGKDVELRCDPISGHTALYWYRQSLGQGLEFLIYFQGNSAPDKSGLPSDRFSAERTGGSVSTLTIQRTQQEDSAVYLCASSLARLAGYTDTQYFGPGTRLTVL.

This chain joins TRBV4-1 and TRBJ2-1, with 13 nucleotides matching TRBD2. This CDR3 spans 20 amino acids. The J segment lost 0 bases and the V segment lost 5 bases, leaving 13 bases of the junction unmatched. Germline CDR1 and CDR2: MGHRA and YSYEKL. The CDR3 nucleotides are TGCGCCAGCAGCAACGACCCCGGGACTAGCGGGAACCCCTCCTACAATGAGCAGTTCTTC. This sequence encodes CASSNDPGTSGNPSYNEQFF.

The rearrangement links TRBV28 to TRBJ2-7; TRBD2 matches 15 bases. This CDR3 contains 16 residues. Per germline, CDR1 MDHEN and CDR2 SYDVKM. The trim removed 6 bases at V and 7 bases at J, leaving 10 bases unmatched. CDR3 region: CASRTGTSGRRWEQYF. CDR3 nucleotides: TGTGCCAGCAGAACCGGGACTAGCGGGAGGAGGTGGGAGCAGTACTTC.

CDR3 bases: TGTGCCTCTACAGGGGTAAGCAATCAGCCCCAGCATTTT. Protein product: CASTGVSNQPQHF. The rearrangement links TRBV19 to TRBJ1-5; 7 bases agree with TRBD1. CDR1 is LNHDA and CDR2 is SQIVND in the germline V gene (reference sequence). This CDR3 has 13 amino acids. V trimming: 11 bases; J trimming: 1 base; junction bases outside the gene matches: 5.

The chain combines TRBV15 with TRBJ1-2; the match to TRBD1 covers 8 bases. Trimming at V came to 1 base and at J to 8 bases, leaving 12 bases not matched to a gene. The CDR3 is made up of 16 amino acids. Germline CDR1 and CDR2: LNHNV and YYDKDF (reference sequence). CDR3 in DNA: TGTGCCACCAGCAGAGGACAGGGGTCTTCACCACGAGGCTACACCTTC. Translating it yields CATSRGQGSSPRGYTF. The full variable domain, rest sourced from reference TRBV15 and TRBJ1-2, is DAMVIQNPRYQVTQFGKPVTLSCSQTLNHNVMYWYQQKSSQAPKLLFHYYDKDFNNEADTPDNFQSRRPNTSFCFLDIRSPGLGDTAMYLCATSRGQGSSPRGYTFGSGTRLTVV.

The chain employs TRBV6-1 and TRBJ1-1, with TRBD1 matching 10 bases. From germline, CDR1 is MNHNS and CDR2 SASEGT. After removal of 7 bases from V and 6 bases from J, the junction contained 5 bases not matched to a gene. The CDR3 has 13 amino acids. CDR3 protein: CASMGTGVPEAFF. Written as DNA, the CDR3 is TGTGCCAGCATGGGGACAGGGGTACCTGAAGCTTTCTTT.

This sequence joins TRBV27 and TRBJ2-7, with 8 bases lining up with TRBD2. Trimming removed 5 bases from V and 6 bases from J; junction bases left unmatched: 6. Germline assignment: CDR1 MNHEY and CDR2 SMNVEV (reference sequence). The CDR3 extends over 13 amino acids. The DNA of the CDR3 is TGTGCCAGCAGTCCCGGCGGGGGGCGCGAGCAGTACTTC. The encoded protein is CASSPGGGREQYF.

This chain connects TRBV9 to TRBJ2-2; 14 positions agree with TRBD2. The V gene's germline CDR1 is SGDLS and CDR2 YYNGEE. The junction had 2 bases not matched to a gene; V was cut back by 3 bases and J by 1 base. The CDR3 spans 17 residues. The CDR3 DNA sequence: TGTGCCAGCAGCGCCGGACTAGCGGGAGGGAACACCGGGGAGCTGTTTTTT. Encoded protein: CASSAGLAGGNTGELFF.

The chain employs TRBV4-1 and TRBJ2-2; perhaps TRBD2 as D (5 bases). CDR3 length: 16 residues. V was cut by 1 base and J by 1 base, with 10 bases left in between. CDR1 is MGHRA and CDR2 is YSYEKL in the germline V gene. CDR3 DNA: TGCGCCAGCAGCCAAGGGGCGGGCATGAACACCGGGGAGCTGTTTTTT. Its translation: CASSQGAGMNTGELFF.

This rearrangement joins TRBV6-5 to TRBJ1-6; D is perhaps TRBD1 (5 bases). The CDR3 has 14 amino acids. Trimming took 6 bases from V and 7 from J, leaving 13 bases between them. Germline V gene lookup returns CDR1 MNHEY and CDR2 SVGAGI. This CDR3 is CASRGGRKNSPLHF. CDR3 DNA sequence: TGTGCCAGCAGGGGGGGACGGAAAAATTCACCCCTCCACTTT.

The CDR3 DNA reads TGTGCCAGCAGCTCTACCTCCCCGACAGACTTCTATGGCTACACCTTC. Protein product: CASSSTSPTDFYGYTF. This rearrangement joins TRBV7-9 to TRBJ1-2; D is possibly TRBD1 (5 bases). The V end was cut by 4 bases, the J end by 4 bases, with 19 bases between. Per the germline V gene, CDR1 is SEHNR and CDR2 is FQNEAQ (reference sequence). This CDR3 has 16 residues.

The V gene is TRBV7-4, the J gene TRBJ1-5; D call uncertain. V was trimmed by 3 bases and J by 0 bases, leaving 15 bases between them. Germline V CDR1 and CDR2: SGHVT, SQSDAQ. This CDR3 region has 17 residues. CDR3 in amino acids: CASSLGSRTDSNQPQHF. In DNA, the CDR3 is TGTGCCAGCAGCTTGGGCTCGAGGACGGATAGCAATCAGCCCCAGCATTTT. Drawing the rest from reference TRBV7-4 and TRBJ1-5, the complete variable domain is GAGVSQSPRYKVAKRGRDVALRCDSISGHVTLYWYRQTLGQGSEVLTYSQSDAQRDKSGRPSGRFSAERPERSVSTLKIQRTEQGDSAVYLCASSLGSRTDSNQPQHFGDGTRLSIL.